The 23 T cell receptor beta chains in this list originate from one sample, sequenced in a study of cytomegalovirus exposure and HLA in healthy donors. The PCR contained 60 Vbeta and 13 Jbeta primers. Only in-frame clones appear in the TCRdb table, and some are missing; sequencing was by immunoSEQ multiplex PCR. This table holds approximately 94,000 clones, roughly 72% found once. Sequencing used PBMCs. The receptors come from a man aged 25 to 45 in good health and CMV-seropositive.

V and J are TRBV7-3 and TRBJ2-2; D is ambiguous. From germline, CDR1 is SGHTA and CDR2 FQGTGA. The length of the CDR3 is 14 residues. V was cut by 5 bases and J by 1 base, with 8 bases left in between. The CDR3 reads CASSKSGNTGELFF. DNA of the CDR3: TGTGCCAGCAGCAAATCAGGGAACACCGGGGAGCTGTTTTTT. Drawing the rest from reference TRBV7-3 and TRBJ2-2, the complete variable domain is GAGVSQTPSNKVTEKGKYVELRCDPISGHTALYWYRQSLGQGPEFLIYFQGTGAADDSGLPNDRFFAVRPEGSVSTLKIQRTERGDSAVYLCASSKSGNTGELFFGEGSRLTVL.

This clone was counted once. The V and J genes are TRBV4-3 and TRBJ2-3; possibly TRBD2 for D (6 bases). Germline CDR1 and CDR2: LGHNA and YSLEER. CDR3 size: 13 residues. Trimming pared 1 base from V and 5 bases from J, leaving 7 bases between. The CDR3 loop is CASSQGRGDTQYF. Here the CDR3 DNA reads TGCGCCAGCAGCCAAGGGCGGGGAGATACGCAGTATTTT.

The V gene is TRBV25-1, the J gene TRBJ1-2, with D tentatively TRBD1 (5 bases). The CDR3 totals 13 residues. V lost 1 base and J lost 3, with 6 bases in between. Germline V gives CDR1 MGHDK, CDR2 SYGVNS. The CDR3 DNA reads TGTGCCAGCAGTGAATCGACAGACTATGGCTACACCTTC. This encodes CASSESTDYGYTF.

The CDR3 DNA reads TGTGCCCGAAAACGGACTAGCGGGGTGGGCACAGATACGCAGTATTTT. Its translation: CARKRTSGVGTDTQYF. J is TRBJ2-3 and V is TRBV30; 12 bases are shared with TRBD2. V lost 8 bases to trimming and J lost 1 base; unmatched junction nucleotides: 10. Germline V gene lookup returns CDR1 GTSNPN and CDR2 SVGIG (reference sequence). The CDR3 contains 16 residues.

This chain joins TRBV6-1 and TRBJ2-3; 8 nucleotides line up with TRBD2. CDR3 size: 16 residues. V shed 1 base, J shed 5 bases, and the junction held 8 bases outside the gene matches. Germline CDR1 MNHNS, CDR2 SASEGT. The CDR3 DNA reads TGTGCCAGCAGTGAAGAGAGGAGCGGGAGATTAGATACGCAGTATTTT. Translating gives CASSEERSGRLDTQYF.

The chain combines TRBV4-1 with TRBJ1-1; D perhaps matches TRBD1 (6 bases). Germline CDR1 and CDR2: MGHRA and YSYEKL. V lost 7 bases, J lost 1 base, and 16 bases lay in between. This CDR3 contains 15 residues. The CDR3 DNA is TGCGCCAGCAACGAAGCGGGACACCCGAACACTGAAGCTTTCTTT. Protein sequence: CASNEAGHPNTEAFF.

The rearrangement joins TRBV7-8 to TRBJ1-1, with a weak D call TRBD1 (5 bases). From germline, CDR1 is SGHVS and CDR2 FQNEAQ. V was pared by 1 base and J by 11 bases, with 11 bases between. CDR3 length: 12 residues. CDR3 amino acids: CASSLGTGPAFF. The CDR3 DNA is TGTGCCAGCAGCTTAGGCACAGGACCCGCTTTCTTT.

This clone was seen a single time. The CDR3 here is CASKRGAGTGELFF. CDR3 sequence (DNA): TGCGCCAGCAAGCGGGGGGCGGGCACCGGGGAGCTGTTTTTT. This chain uses TRBV10-1 with TRBJ2-2, with 9 bases lining up with TRBD2. Germline V gives CDR1 WNHNN, CDR2 SYGVQD (reference sequence). Germline trimming cut 7 bases from V and 4 bases from J; bases unmatched to any gene: 4. This CDR3 spans 14 amino acids.

The rearrangement uses TRBV27 and TRBJ1-2; D perhaps matches TRBD1 (6 bases). CDR3 length: 13 residues. V was trimmed by 2 bases and J by 4 bases, leaving 8 bases between them. The germline V gene encodes CDR1 MNHEY and CDR2 SMNVEV (reference sequence). In DNA form, the CDR3 reads TGTGCCAGCAGTTTAGCACAGGGCTATGGCTACACCTTC. Encoded protein: CASSLAQGYGYTF.

The chain is built from TRBV19 and TRBJ1-1; possible D gene TRBD1, 6 bases. In germline, CDR1 is LNHDA, CDR2 SQIVND (reference sequence). The CDR3 has 11 residues. V shed 5 bases and J shed 8 bases, with 9 bases lying between them. CDR3 region: CASSLGTEAFF. CDR3 in DNA: TGTGCCAGTAGTCTCGGGACAGAAGCTTTCTTT.

The chain's CDR3 is CSASFLGRAFF. The CDR3, as DNA: TGCAGTGCTAGTTTTCTAGGGAGAGCTTTCTTT. The genes are TRBV20-1 and TRBJ1-1, with D unclear. Germline V gives CDR1 DFQATT, CDR2 SNEGSKA (reference sequence). Trimming took 3 bases from V and 10 from J, leaving 12 bases between them. This CDR3 has 11 amino acids.

The J gene is TRBJ2-3, the V gene TRBV9; 13 nucleotides match TRBD2. Trimming took 0 bases from V and 1 from J; bases not matched to a gene: 5. The CDR3 totals 18 residues. Germline CDR1 is SGDLS and CDR2 is YYNGEE. The DNA for the CDR3 is TGTGCCAGCAGCGTAGCTTCCGGGACTAGCGGGGGCACAGATACGCAGTATTTT. Protein sequence: CASSVASGTSGGTDTQYF.

V gene TRBV6-1 combines with J gene TRBJ1-1; TRBD1 matches at 9 bases. The CDR3 is 13 residues long. The germline CDR1 and CDR2 sequences are MNHNS and SASEGT. V was pared by 11 bases and J by 10 bases, with 14 bases of the junction left unmatched. The CDR3, as DNA: TGTGCCGTCAAACAGGGGGCACCCCCCCCAGCTTTCTTT. It encodes CAVKQGAPPPAFF.

This clone was seen only a few times. This rearrangement joins TRBV6-1 to TRBJ2-7; 12 bases match TRBD2. The J segment lost 7 bases and the V segment lost 11 bases, leaving 12 bases of the junction unmatched. The CDR3 covers 14 residues. Germline CDR1 and CDR2: MNHNS and SASEGT. This chain's CDR3 is CASRRLAGEGEQYF. In DNA, the CDR3 is TGTGCCTCCCGACGACTAGCGGGAGAGGGAGAGCAGTACTTC.

In the case of this clone: This specimen includes other DNA sequences encoding the same CDR3. The rearrangement uses TRBV5-6 and TRBJ2-7; a possible D gene is TRBD1 (6 bases). V lost 0 bases to trimming and J lost 1 base, with 8 bases between them. The CDR3 extends over 14 amino acids. Germline CDR1 reads SGHDT; CDR2 reads YYEEEE. This CDR3 is CASSLGRGSYEQYV. The CDR3 DNA follows: TGTGCCAGCAGCTTGGGCAGGGGATCCTACGAGCAGTACGTC.

This clone came up a few times. This chain joins TRBV4-3 and TRBJ2-2; D is unclear. The V gene lost 0 bases and the J gene lost 5 bases, with 7 bases spanning the gap. This CDR3 is built from 14 residues. The germline V gene encodes CDR1 LGHNA and CDR2 YSLEER. For the CDR3, the DNA is TGCGCCAGCAGCCAAGACTATGCAACCGGGGAGCTGTTTTTT. Amino acid sequence: CASSQDYATGELFF.

V is TRBV2 and J is TRBJ1-1; a possible D gene is TRBD1 (5 bases). V dropped 3 bases and J dropped 6 bases, with 20 bases sitting between them. The V gene's germline CDR1 is SNHLY and CDR2 FYNNEI. There are 16 residues in the CDR3. CDR3 region: CASSEGGIGSRPEAFF. The DNA for the CDR3 is TGTGCCAGCAGTGAGGGGGGAATTGGGTCGAGACCTGAAGCTTTCTTT.

The rearrangement links TRBV27 to TRBJ2-7; TRBD1 agrees at 9 bases. The germline V gene has CDR1 MNHEY and CDR2 SMNVEV (reference sequence). Losses at the gene ends were 3 bases for V and 4 bases for J; bases not matched to a gene: 10. This CDR3 has 16 amino acids. CDR3 DNA sequence: TGTGCCAGCAGTTTGAAATTCGGGACAGGGTTATACGAGCAGTACTTC. Amino acids: CASSLKFGTGLYEQYF.

This rearrangement joins TRBV19 to TRBJ2-4, with D tentatively TRBD2 (7 bases). CDR3 length: 15 residues. Between the trimmed V and J ends, which lost 9 bases and 1 base, there was a span of 16 bases. The germline V gene has CDR1 LNHDA and CDR2 SQIVND (reference sequence). This chain's CDR3 is CASQGRGEAKNIQYF. The CDR3 DNA follows: TGTGCCAGCCAGGGGAGGGGGGAGGCCAAAAACATTCAGTACTTC. Together with reference TRBV19 and TRBJ2-4, the CDR3 gives the full variable domain: DGGITQSPKYLFRKEGQNVTLSCEQNLNHDAMYWYRQDPGQGLRLIYYSQIVNDFQKGDIAEGYSVSREKKESFPLTVTSAQKNPTAFYLCASQGRGEAKNIQYFGAGTRLSVL.

The J gene is TRBJ1-2, the V gene TRBV6-1, with D unclear. The V and J ends lost 4 bases and 3 bases respectively, with 9 bases between them. The CDR3 spans 13 residues. Germline V lookup: CDR1 MNHNS, CDR2 SASEGT. This CDR3 is CASSVADYYGYTF. The CDR3 DNA sequence: TGTGCCAGCAGTGTCGCCGACTACTATGGCTACACCTTC.

This chain links TRBV4-1 with TRBJ2-3; D not resolved. Trimming left V 0 bases short and J 0 bases short, with 7 bases between. Germline loops: CDR1 MGHRA, CDR2 YSYEKL. The CDR3 totals 15 residues. CDR3 residues: CASSQETPSTDTQYF. The CDR3 coding sequence is TGCGCCAGCAGCCAAGAGACTCCGAGCACAGATACGCAGTATTTT.

This clone was seen a few times. In nucleotides, the CDR3 is TGTGCCAGCAGTTACCTTGGACAGGGTAGTGAAAAACTGTTTTTT. This translates into CASSYLGQGSEKLFF. The V call is TRBV6-6, the J call TRBJ1-4; 8 bases align to TRBD1. V trimming: 2 bases; J trimming: 7 bases; junction bases outside the gene matches: 6. Germline CDR1 reads MNHNY; CDR2 reads SVGAGI (reference sequence). CDR3 size: 15 residues.

V and J are TRBV7-8 and TRBJ2-2, with D possibly TRBD1 on 5 matching bases. This CDR3 is built from 16 residues. CDR1 and CDR2 from the germline V gene are SGHVS and FQNEAQ. Trimming stripped 4 bases from V and 2 bases from J, with 14 bases between. In DNA, the CDR3 is TGTGCCAGCAGCTCGCAGGGATGGAAAAACACCGGGGAGCTGTTTTTT. Translating gives CASSSQGWKNTGELFF.